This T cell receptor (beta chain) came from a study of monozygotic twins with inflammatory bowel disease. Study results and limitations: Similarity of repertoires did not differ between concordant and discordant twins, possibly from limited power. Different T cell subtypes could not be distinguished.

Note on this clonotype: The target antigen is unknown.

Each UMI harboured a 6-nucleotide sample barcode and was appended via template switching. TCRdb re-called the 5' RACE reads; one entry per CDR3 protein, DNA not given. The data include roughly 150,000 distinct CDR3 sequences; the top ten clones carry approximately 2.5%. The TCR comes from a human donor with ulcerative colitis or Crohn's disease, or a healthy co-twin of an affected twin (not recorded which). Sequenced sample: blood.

The chain's CDR3 is CSVEENYNEQFF. The rearrangement joins TRBV29-1 to TRBJ2-1. Germline V gene sequence: CDR1 SQVTM, CDR2 ANQGSEA. The CDR3 sequence is 12 residues long.